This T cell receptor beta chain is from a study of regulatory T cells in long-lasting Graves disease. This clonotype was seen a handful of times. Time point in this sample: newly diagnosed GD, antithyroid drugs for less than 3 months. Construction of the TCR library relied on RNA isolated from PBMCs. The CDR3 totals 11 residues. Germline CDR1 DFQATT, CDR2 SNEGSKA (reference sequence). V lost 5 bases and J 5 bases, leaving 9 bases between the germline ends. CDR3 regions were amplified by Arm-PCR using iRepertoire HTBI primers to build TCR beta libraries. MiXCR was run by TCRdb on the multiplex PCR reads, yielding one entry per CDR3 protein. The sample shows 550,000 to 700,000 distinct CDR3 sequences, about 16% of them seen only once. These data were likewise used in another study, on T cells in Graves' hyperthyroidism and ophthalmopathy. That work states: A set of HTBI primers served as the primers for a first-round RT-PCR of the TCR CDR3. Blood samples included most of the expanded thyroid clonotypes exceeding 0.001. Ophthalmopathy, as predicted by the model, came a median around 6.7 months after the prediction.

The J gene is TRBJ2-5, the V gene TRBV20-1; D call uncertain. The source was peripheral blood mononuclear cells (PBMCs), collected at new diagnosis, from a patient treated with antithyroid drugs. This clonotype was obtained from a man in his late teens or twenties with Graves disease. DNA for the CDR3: TGCAGTGCTCATAGTATGGAGACCCAGTACTTC. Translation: CSAHSMETQYF.